The 16 T cell receptor beta chains below all came from one sample that was sequenced in a study of human T cells and chemical hapten exposure. Time point indicated: pre-sensitization, week 0. The treatment denotes: therapeutic diphenylcyclopropenone sensitization with weekly scalp DPC. TCRdb processed the RACE reads anew with MiXCR; each CDR3 protein has one entry. The table records about 380,000 distinct CDR3 sequences, roughly 4.6% of them present only once. The specimen was whole blood, collected in connection with sensitization to the hapten diphenylcyclopropenone (DPC). These receptors originate from a woman aged 45 to 65 with alopecia areata. Some clones in this sample may be carry-over from other donors' samples.

This clonotype has a handful of counts. CDR3 sequence (DNA): TGTGCCAGCAGTTTATCGGGACAAGGGGGCCAAGCTAACTATGGCTACACCTTC. This codes for CASSLSGQGGQANYGYTF. V gene TRBV27 combines with J gene TRBJ1-2; 7 nucleotides align to TRBD1. CDR3 length: 18 residues. The trim removed 0 bases at V and 0 bases at J, leaving 10 bases unmatched. Germline V CDR1 and CDR2: MNHEY, SMNVEV (reference sequence).

This clonotype was recorded a few times. V usage is TRBV7-2 and J usage is TRBJ2-5, with TRBD1 matching over 7 bases. Germline V lookup: CDR1 SGHTA, CDR2 FQGNSA. Losses at the gene ends were 5 bases for V and 4 bases for J; bases not matched to a gene: 4. This CDR3 comprises 13 residues. The CDR3 DNA sequence: TGTGCCAGCAGCCCGGACAGGTCAGAGACCCAGTACTTC. Its translation: CASSPDRSETQYF.

This clonotype has just a few counts. It is likely a read error, because the conserved phenylalanine at the end of the CDR3 is missing. The DNA is left out, because the CDR3 cannot be placed on it with certainty; the CDR3 is given as TCRdb lists it. The chain employs TRBV28 and TRBJ2-1; the D call TRBD2 from the table was never checked on the DNA. Inclusive of both ends, the CDR3 amounts to 11 amino acids. Germline values: CDR1 MDHEN, CDR2 SYDVKM. This chain's CDR3 is CASLEGEGVVY.

This clonotype occurred many times. The genes are TRBV9 and TRBJ2-4; tentative D call: TRBD2 (5 bases). CDR1 and CDR2 from the germline V gene are SGDLS and YYNGEE. The V end lost 0 bases, the J end lost 0 bases, and 19 bases lay between the germline ends. This CDR3 has 19 residues. The CDR3 region has the DNA TGTGCCAGCAGCGTAGTGGACGGGCGGGTAACCCTAGCCAAAAACATTCAGTACTTC. Translating it yields CASSVVDGRVTLAKNIQYF. Full variable domain (remainder filled in from reference TRBV9 and TRBJ2-4): DSGVTQTPKHLITATGQRVTLRCSPRSGDLSVYWYQQSLDQGLQFLIQYYNGEERAKGNILERFSAQQFPDLHSELNLSSLELGDSALYFCASSVVDGRVTLAKNIQYFGAGTRLSVL.

This clonotype was seen more than once but under ten times. The chain joins TRBV7-9 to TRBJ1-5; tentatively, D is TRBD1 (6 bases). From germline, CDR1 is SEHNR and CDR2 FQNEAQ (reference sequence). The CDR3 is made up of 14 amino acids. The V end was cut by 5 bases, the J end by 3 bases, with 11 bases between. DNA of the CDR3: TGTGCCAGCAGCCAAGACAGGAACAATCAGCCCCAGCATTTT. Protein sequence: CASSQDRNNQPQHF. Supplemented by reference TRBV7-9 and TRBJ1-5, the full variable domain reads DTGVSQNPRHKITKRGQNVTFRCDPISEHNRLYWYRQTLGQGPEFLTYFQNEAQLEKSRLLSDRFSAERPKGSFSTLEIQRTEQGDSAMYLCASSQDRNNQPQHFGDGTRLSIL.

This chain joins TRBV4-2 and TRBJ2-7; D is ambiguous. V was pared by 0 bases and J by 1 base, with 7 bases between. CDR1 LGHNA and CDR2 YNFKEQ come from the germline V gene. The CDR3 length is 14 residues. The CDR3 DNA reads TGTGCCAGCAGCCAAGAATGGATATCCTACGAGCAGTACTTC. Amino acids: CASSQEWISYEQYF.

In its sample, this clonotype was seen a few times. The chain is built from TRBV30 and TRBJ1-5; the D is unclear. This CDR3 is 13 amino acids long. In germline, CDR1 is GTSNPN, CDR2 SVGIG (reference sequence). Trimming took off 2 bases at V and 7 bases at J, with 12 bases between the two ends. CDR3: CAWSSGDQQPQHF. The CDR3 DNA reads TGTGCCTGGAGTTCTGGGGATCAACAGCCCCAGCATTTT.

The chain combines TRBV10-3 with TRBJ2-1; the D gene is possibly TRBD1 (6 bases). Per the germline V gene, CDR1 is ENHRY and CDR2 is SYGVKD. V was cut by 6 bases and J by 6 bases, with 9 bases left in between. The CDR3 length is 12 residues. In nucleotides, the CDR3 is TGTGCCATCAGAAGGGGGAGCAATGAGCAGTTCTTC. Amino acids: CAIRRGSNEQFF.

This sequence joins TRBV20-1 and TRBJ1-1, with 7 positions matching TRBD1. The CDR3 runs 14 residues. Germline values: CDR1 DFQATT, CDR2 SNEGSKA (reference sequence). V shed 5 bases, J shed 0 bases, and the junction held 6 bases outside the gene matches. The CDR3 DNA sequence: TGCAGTGCTGACCAGACAGGGCTGAACACTGAAGCTTTCTTT. Encoded protein: CSADQTGLNTEAFF.

This clonotype was recorded many times. The chain joins TRBV9 to TRBJ2-1; 8 nucleotides agree with TRBD1. J was trimmed by 9 bases and V by 2 bases; bases with no gene match: 7. From germline, CDR1 is SGDLS and CDR2 YYNGEE. The CDR3 contains 14 residues. CDR3: CASSVGQAVAEQFF. The CDR3 DNA sequence: TGTGCCAGCAGCGTGGGACAGGCCGTGGCTGAGCAGTTCTTC.

This clonotype has at least ten counts. This chain joins TRBV7-2 and TRBJ1-5; D is unclear. Per germline, CDR1 SGHTA and CDR2 FQGNSA. This CDR3 region has 15 residues. V was pared by 1 base and J by 7 bases, with 14 bases between. CDR3 nucleotide sequence: TGTGCCAGCAGCTTAGTTGGTAGGGATAACCAGCCCCAGCATTTT. The encoded protein is CASSLVGRDNQPQHF.

This clonotype occurred a few times. This chain's CDR3 is CASRVTGTKQFF. The CDR3 DNA reads as TGTGCCAGCAGGGTAACCGGGACGAAGCAGTTCTTC. V usage is TRBV2 and J usage is TRBJ2-1, with D perhaps matching TRBD1 or TRBD2 (5 bases each). The ends were cut back, 6 bases at V and 11 bases at J, with 14 bases in the middle. CDR1 is SNHLY and CDR2 is FYNNEI in the germline V gene. The CDR3 extends over 12 amino acids.

This chain connects TRBV6-5 to TRBJ2-7; TRBD1 matches at 7 bases. CDR1 MNHEY and CDR2 SVGAGI come from the germline V gene. The J segment lost 2 bases and the V segment lost 10 bases, leaving 8 bases of the junction unmatched. The CDR3 runs 13 residues. The CDR3 is CATGGYYPYEQYF. CDR3 sequence (DNA): TGTGCCACAGGGGGTTATTACCCCTACGAGCAGTACTTC.

The chain recombines TRBV12-3 or TRBV12-4 with TRBJ2-1; D remains unclear. V was shortened by 3 bases and J by 8 bases, with 14 bases between the two germline ends. The CDR3 spans 14 residues. Here the CDR3 DNA reads TGTGCCAGCAGTTTCGGTCTGGGCGGCGATGAGCAGTTCTTC. It specifies CASSFGLGGDEQFF.

CDR3 region: CASSQGGLPADTQYF. The DNA for the CDR3 is TGTGCCAGCAGCCAAGGGGGCCTCCCGGCAGATACGCAGTATTTT. The chain couples TRBV9 to TRBJ2-3, with TRBD1 matching 7 bases. Germline-derived CDR1 and CDR2 are SGDLS and YYNGEE. This CDR3 region has 15 residues. The ends lost 4 bases at V and 4 bases at J; junction bases unmatched: 9.

This clonotype has a handful of counts. The chain joins TRBV13 to TRBJ1-1, with D unclear. Trimming took off 3 bases at V and 2 bases at J, with 10 bases between the two ends. The CDR3 is made up of 14 amino acids. CDR1 is PRHDT and CDR2 is FYEKMQ in the germline V gene (reference sequence). The CDR3 spells CASSFGLTNTEAFF. CDR3 in DNA: TGTGCCAGCAGCTTTGGACTGACTAACACTGAAGCTTTCTTT.